This T cell receptor (beta chain) was captured by sequencing in a study of OX40 agonist ivuxolimab in advanced cancers. Sequencing was performed with immunoSEQ multiplex PCR; in TCRdb, only in-frame clones are kept and a portion is missing. Of over 75,000 clones listed, 94% are singletons. The CDR3 is made up of 14 amino acids. With 6 bases removed from V and 5 bases from J, the gap between germline ends came to 16 bases. CDR1 and CDR2 from the germline V gene are MNHEY and SMNVEV (reference sequence). This sample comprised CD4+ or CD8+ T cells sorted from blood, obtained in a trial of the OX40 agonist ivuxolimab. This TCR derives from an adult with an advanced solid tumor such as melanoma, head and neck, liver or kidney cancer. The chain has TRBV27 and TRBJ1-1; D is perhaps TRBD1 (6 bases). For the CDR3, the DNA is TGTGCCAGCAGGCTGACAGGCACGTGGACTGAAGCTTTCTTT. As protein: CASRLTGTWTEAFF.